This T cell receptor beta chain was recovered during a study of blood T cell repertoires in COVID-19. Across the study: The United States, Italy and Spain supplied acute and convalescent COVID-19 samples.

CDR1 is KGHSH, CDR2 LQKENI, per germline. The CDR3 is made up of 16 amino acids. Losses at the gene ends were 4 bases for V and 2 bases for J; bases not matched to a gene: 3. The repertoire was sequenced with immunoSEQ multiplex PCR; TCRdb's copy has only in-frame clones and lacks some. Among around 130,000 clones listed, about nine tenths were seen once. Sequencing was performed on peripheral blood. This chain links TRBV18 with TRBJ2-2, with TRBD2 matching 11 bases. The sequence was collected from a woman older than 75 with acute or convalescent COVID-19. CDR3 loop: CASSLGLAANTGELFF. For the CDR3, the DNA is TGTGCCAGCTCACTGGGACTAGCGGCCAACACCGGGGAGCTGTTTTTT.